The clone carrying this TCR beta chain has only one observation. This entry comes from a study of blood T cell repertoires in COVID-19. At the level of the study: Researchers got acute and convalescent COVID-19 samples from the United States, Italy and Spain. PBMCs, B-cell-depleted T cells, or T cells provided the cDNA or gDNA that made up the material.

How the authors handled the data: From reference gene primer amplification, estimates of nucleated cell counts were derived. The table came from immunoSEQ multiplex PCR; TCRdb's copy has only in-frame clones and leaves some out. D and trimming were read from the DNA, whereas the V and J calls and clone size are those reported in that table. The table lists approximately 160,000 clones, about nine tenths of them singletons, with under 5% in the top ten. Germline V gives CDR1 SGHTA, CDR2 FQGNSA. The CDR3 contains 14 residues. Trimming removed 5 bases at V and 2 bases at J, with 11 bases between. This chain joins TRBV7-2 and TRBJ2-3; maybe TRBD1 (6 bases). The sequenced sample was peripheral blood. The TCR comes from an older woman with acute or convalescent COVID-19. CDR3 in amino acids: CASSRDTFTDTQYF. Written as DNA, the CDR3 is TGTGCCAGCAGCCGGGACACTTTCACAGATACGCAGTATTTT.